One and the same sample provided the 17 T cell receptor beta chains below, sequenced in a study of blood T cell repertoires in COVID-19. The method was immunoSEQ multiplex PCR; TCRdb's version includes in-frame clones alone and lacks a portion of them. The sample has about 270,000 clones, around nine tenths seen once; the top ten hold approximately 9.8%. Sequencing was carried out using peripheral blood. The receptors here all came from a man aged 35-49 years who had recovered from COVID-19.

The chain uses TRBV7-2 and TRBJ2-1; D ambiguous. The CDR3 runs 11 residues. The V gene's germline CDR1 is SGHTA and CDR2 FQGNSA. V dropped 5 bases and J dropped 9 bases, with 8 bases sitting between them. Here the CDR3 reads CASSVVSEQFF. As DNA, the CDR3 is TGTGCCAGCAGCGTAGTCAGTGAGCAGTTCTTC.

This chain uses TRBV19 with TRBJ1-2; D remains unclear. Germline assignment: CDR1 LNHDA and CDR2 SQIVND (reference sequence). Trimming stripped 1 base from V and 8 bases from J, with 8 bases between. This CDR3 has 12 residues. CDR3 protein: CASSIGGGGYTF. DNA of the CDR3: TGTGCCAGTAGTATAGGGGGAGGAGGCTACACCTTC. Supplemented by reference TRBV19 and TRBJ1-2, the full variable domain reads DGGITQSPKYLFRKEGQNVTLSCEQNLNHDAMYWYRQDPGQGLRLIYYSQIVNDFQKGDIAEGYSVSREKKESFPLTVTSAQKNPTAFYLCASSIGGGGYTFGSGTRLTVV.

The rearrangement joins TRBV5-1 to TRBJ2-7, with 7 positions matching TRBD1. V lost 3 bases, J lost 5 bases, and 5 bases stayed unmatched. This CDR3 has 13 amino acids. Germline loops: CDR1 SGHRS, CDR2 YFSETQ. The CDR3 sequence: CASSWTGGNEQYF. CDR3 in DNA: TGCGCCAGCAGCTGGACAGGCGGAAACGAGCAGTACTTC.

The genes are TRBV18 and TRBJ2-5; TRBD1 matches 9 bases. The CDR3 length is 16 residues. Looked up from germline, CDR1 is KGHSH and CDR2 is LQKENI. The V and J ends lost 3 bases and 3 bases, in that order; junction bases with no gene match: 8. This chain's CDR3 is CASSPPTGTGKETQYF. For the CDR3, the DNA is TGTGCCAGCTCACCCCCCACCGGGACAGGGAAAGAGACCCAGTACTTC.

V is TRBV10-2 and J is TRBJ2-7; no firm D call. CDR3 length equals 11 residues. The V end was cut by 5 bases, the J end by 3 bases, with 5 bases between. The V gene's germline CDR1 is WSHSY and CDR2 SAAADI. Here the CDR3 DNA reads TGCGCCAGCAGTAGCAACTACGAGCAGTACTTC. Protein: CASSSNYEQYF.

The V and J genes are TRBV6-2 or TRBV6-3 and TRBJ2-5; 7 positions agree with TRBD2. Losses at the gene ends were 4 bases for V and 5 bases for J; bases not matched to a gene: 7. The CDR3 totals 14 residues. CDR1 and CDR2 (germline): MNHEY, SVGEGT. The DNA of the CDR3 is TGTGCCAGCAGTTCTCTGGGGGGGATGGAGACCCAGTACTTC. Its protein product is CASSSLGGMETQYF.

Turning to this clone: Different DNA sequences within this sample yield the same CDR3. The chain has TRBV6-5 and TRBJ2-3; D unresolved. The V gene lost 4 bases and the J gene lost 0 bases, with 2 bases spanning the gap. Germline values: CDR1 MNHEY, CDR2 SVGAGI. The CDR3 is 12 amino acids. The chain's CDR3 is CASSSSTDTQYF. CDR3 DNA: TGTGCCAGCAGTTCAAGCACAGATACGCAGTATTTT.

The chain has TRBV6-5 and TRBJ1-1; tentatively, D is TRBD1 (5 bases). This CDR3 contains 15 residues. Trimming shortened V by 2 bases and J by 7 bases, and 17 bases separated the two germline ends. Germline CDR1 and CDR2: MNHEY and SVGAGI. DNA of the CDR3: TGTGCCAGCAGTTACCGAGATTCAGGGAATAGTGAAGCTTTCTTT. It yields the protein CASSYRDSGNSEAFF.

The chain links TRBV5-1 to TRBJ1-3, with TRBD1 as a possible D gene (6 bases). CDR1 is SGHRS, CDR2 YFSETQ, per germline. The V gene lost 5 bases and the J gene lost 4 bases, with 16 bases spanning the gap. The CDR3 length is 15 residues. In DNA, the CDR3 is TGCGCCAGCAGTTCTGCCGGGACATCAGGAAACACCATATATTTT. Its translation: CASSSAGTSGNTIYF. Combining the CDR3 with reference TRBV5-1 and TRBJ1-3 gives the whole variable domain KAGVTQTPRYLIKTRGQQVTLSCSPISGHRSVSWYQQTPGQGLQFLFEYFSETQRNKGNFPGRFSGRQFSNSRSEMNVSTLELGDSALYLCASSSAGTSGNTIYFGEGSWLTVV.

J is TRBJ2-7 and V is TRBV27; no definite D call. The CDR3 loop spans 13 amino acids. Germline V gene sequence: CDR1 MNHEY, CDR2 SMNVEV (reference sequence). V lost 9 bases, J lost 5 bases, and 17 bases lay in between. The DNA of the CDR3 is TGTGCCAGTCGCCGAGGTTCCCTGGACGAGCAGTACTTC. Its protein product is CASRRGSLDEQYF.

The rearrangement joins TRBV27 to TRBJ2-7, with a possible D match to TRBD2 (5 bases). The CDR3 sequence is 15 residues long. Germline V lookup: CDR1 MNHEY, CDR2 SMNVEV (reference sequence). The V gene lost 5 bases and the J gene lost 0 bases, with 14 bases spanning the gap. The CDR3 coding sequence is TGTGCCAGCAGTCCCATGAGGGTTAGCTCCTACGAGCAGTACTTC. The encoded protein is CASSPMRVSSYEQYF.

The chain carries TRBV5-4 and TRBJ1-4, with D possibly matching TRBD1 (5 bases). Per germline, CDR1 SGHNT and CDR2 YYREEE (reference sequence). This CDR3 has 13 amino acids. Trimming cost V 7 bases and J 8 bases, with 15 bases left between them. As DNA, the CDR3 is TGTGCCAGCGGACATAATAGGGAAGAAAAACTGTTTTTT. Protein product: CASGHNREEKLFF.

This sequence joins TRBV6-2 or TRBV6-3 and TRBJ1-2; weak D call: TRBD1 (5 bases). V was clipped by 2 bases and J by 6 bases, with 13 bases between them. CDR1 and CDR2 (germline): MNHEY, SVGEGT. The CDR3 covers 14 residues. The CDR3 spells CASSYPFRAHGYTF. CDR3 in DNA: TGTGCCAGCAGTTACCCATTCAGGGCACATGGCTACACCTTC.

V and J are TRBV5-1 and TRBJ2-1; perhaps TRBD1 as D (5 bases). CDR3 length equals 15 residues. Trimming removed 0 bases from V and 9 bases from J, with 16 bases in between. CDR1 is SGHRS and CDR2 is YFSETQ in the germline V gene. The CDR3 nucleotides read TGCGCCAGCAGCTTGGGGGGCAGGGCGGAAGGTGAGCAGTTCTTC. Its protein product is CASSLGGRAEGEQFF.

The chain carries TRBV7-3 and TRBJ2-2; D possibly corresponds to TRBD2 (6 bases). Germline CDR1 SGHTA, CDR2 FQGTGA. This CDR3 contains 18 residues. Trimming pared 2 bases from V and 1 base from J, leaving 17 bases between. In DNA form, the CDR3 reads TGTGCCAGCAGCTTATCAAAGGAGCGGGCGTTGAACACCGGGGAGCTGTTTTTT. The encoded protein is CASSLSKERALNTGELFF.

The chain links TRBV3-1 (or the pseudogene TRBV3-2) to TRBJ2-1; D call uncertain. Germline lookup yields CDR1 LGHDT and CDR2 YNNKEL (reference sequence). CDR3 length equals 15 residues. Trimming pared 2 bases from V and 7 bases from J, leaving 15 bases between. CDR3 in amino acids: CASSQTVAGPNEQFF. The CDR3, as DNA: TGTGCCAGCAGCCAAACCGTGGCAGGTCCGAATGAGCAGTTCTTC.

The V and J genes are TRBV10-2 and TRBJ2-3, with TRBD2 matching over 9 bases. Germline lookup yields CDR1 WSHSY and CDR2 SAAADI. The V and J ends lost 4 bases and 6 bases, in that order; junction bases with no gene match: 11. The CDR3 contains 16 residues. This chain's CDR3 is CASSGWGGRALDTQYF. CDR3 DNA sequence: TGCGCCAGCAGTGGATGGGGCGGGAGGGCCTTGGATACGCAGTATTTT.